This TCR beta chain is from a study of T cell changes during pregnancy in multiple sclerosis. Data came from immunoSEQ multiplex PCR; TCRdb stores just in-frame clones and leaves some out. The data show about 79,000 clones, under 95% seen once. Germline V gene data show CDR1 as LNHDA and CDR2 as SQIVND (reference sequence). This CDR3 contains 15 residues. V was cut by 1 base and J by 8 bases, with 17 bases left in between. This TCR was sampled from a female donor with multiple sclerosis, enrolled in a pregnancy study. The sample was CD4+ T cells from peripheral blood mononuclear cells, taken in the second trimester of pregnancy. The chain is built from TRBV19 and TRBJ1-2, with TRBD1 as a possible D gene (6 bases). The CDR3 loop is CASSIAPGQGTGYTF. CDR3 sequence (DNA): TGTGCCAGTAGTATAGCGCCAGGGCAGGGGACCGGCTACACCTTC.